This entry lists 8 T cell receptor beta chains sequenced from one sample in a study of blood T cell repertoires in COVID-19. The protocol was immunoSEQ multiplex PCR, while the TCRdb copy is restricted to in-frame clones and leaves out a portion. The sample holds 85,000 to 110,000 clones, approximately 80% seen once. Sequencing input: peripheral blood. These receptors were taken from a human donor in a cohort sampled during active or convalescent COVID-19.

This rearrangement joins TRBV6-6 to TRBJ2-1; the match to TRBD1 covers 8 bases. CDR1 MNHNY and CDR2 SVGAGI come from the germline V gene (reference sequence). Trimming cost V 5 bases and J 6 bases; bases outside gene matches: 9. The CDR3 extends over 15 amino acids. In nucleotides, the CDR3 is TGTGCCAGCAGTCGGGACAGGCCCCCCCTCAATGAGCAGTTCTTC. This sequence encodes CASSRDRPPLNEQFF.

The V and J genes are TRBV10-3 and TRBJ2-3; a possible D gene is TRBD2 (6 bases). Germline assignment: CDR1 ENHRY and CDR2 SYGVKD. The length of the CDR3 is 15 residues. Trimming left V 10 bases short and J 3 bases short, with 20 bases between. CDR3 amino acids: CATRRPGGRTDTQYF. The CDR3, as DNA: TGTGCCACCCGCCGACCTGGGGGGAGAACAGATACGCAGTATTTT.

The chain carries TRBV13 and TRBJ2-1; the D gene is possibly TRBD2 (7 bases). Germline V gene sequence: CDR1 PRHDT, CDR2 FYEKMQ (reference sequence). There are 14 residues in the CDR3. V was pared by 3 bases and J by 8 bases, with 14 bases between. CDR3 DNA sequence: TGTGCCAGCAGCTTGCGGGGGCTACACGATGAGCAGTTCTTC. It yields the protein CASSLRGLHDEQFF.

The gene calls are TRBV12-5 and TRBJ1-4, with D perhaps TRBD1 (6 bases). This CDR3 spans 15 amino acids. In germline, CDR1 is LGHNT, CDR2 FRNRAP. Deletions cut 2 bases from V and 4 bases from J, with 11 bases between. The CDR3: CASGLNEGVNEKLFF. The CDR3 region has the DNA TGTGCTAGTGGTTTGAATGAGGGGGTTAATGAAAAACTGTTTTTT.

This chain connects TRBV18 to TRBJ2-5, with 8 bases aligning to TRBD1. With 4 bases clipped from V and 3 bases from J, the junction kept 1 base outside the gene matches. CDR3 length: 13 amino acids. Per the germline V gene, CDR1 is KGHSH and CDR2 is LQKENI. The CDR3 DNA is TGTGCCAGCTCACAGGACAGGGAAGAGACCCAGTACTTC. It translates to CASSQDREETQYF.

The chain couples TRBV15 to TRBJ1-1, with D tentatively TRBD1 (5 bases). V gave up 5 bases and J gave up 3 bases, with 10 bases separating them. The CDR3 is 13 residues long. Germline lookup yields CDR1 LNHNV and CDR2 YYDKDF (reference sequence). CDR3 coding DNA: TGTGCCACCAGCTTGACAGATGACACTGAAGCTTTCTTT. Amino acid sequence: CATSLTDDTEAFF.

This clone was observed a single time. The CDR3 DNA follows: TGTGCCAGTAGTATTGGCCTAGCGCCCCTCACAGATACGCAGTATTTT. This translates into CASSIGLAPLTDTQYF. The chain has TRBV19 and TRBJ2-3, with TRBD2 as a possible D gene (6 bases). The CDR3 loop spans 16 amino acids. Deletions cut 3 bases from V and 2 bases from J, with 15 bases between. CDR1 and CDR2 from the germline V gene are LNHDA and SQIVND (reference sequence).

V is TRBV19 and J is TRBJ1-5; TRBD1 might be the D (6 bases). Trimming removed 6 bases at V and 4 bases at J, with 16 bases between. There are 15 residues in the CDR3. Germline values: CDR1 LNHDA, CDR2 SQIVND (reference sequence). CDR3 sequence: CASSPPGQANQPQHF. CDR3 DNA sequence: TGTGCCAGTAGCCCGCCGGGACAAGCTAATCAGCCCCAGCATTTT.